A single sample is the source of the 8 T cell receptor beta chains below, sequenced in a study of OX40 agonist ivuxolimab in advanced cancers. Repertoires were generated with immunoSEQ multiplex PCR, while TCRdb's copy carries only in-frame clones and drops some. The table records some 83,000 clones, 75% to 95% of them present only once. The sequences come from CD4+ or CD8+ T cells sorted from blood, collected in a trial of the OX40 agonist ivuxolimab. These receptors were taken from an adult with an advanced solid tumor such as melanoma, head and neck, liver or kidney cancer.

The chain employs TRBV7-6 and TRBJ1-5, with D maybe TRBD1 (5 bases). Per germline, CDR1 SGHVS and CDR2 FNYEAQ. V lost 1 base, J lost 7 bases, and 11 bases lay in between. This CDR3 contains 14 residues. The CDR3 spells CASSLGSGSQPQHF. CDR3 in DNA: TGTGCCAGCAGCTTAGGGTCAGGGAGCCAGCCCCAGCATTTT. Full variable domain (remainder filled in from reference TRBV7-6 and TRBJ1-5): GAGVSQSPRYKVTKRGQDVALRCDPISGHVSLYWYRQALGQGPEFLTYFNYEAQQDKSGLPNDRFSAERPEGSISTLTIQRTEQRDSAMYRCASSLGSGSQPQHFGDGTRLSIL.

CDR3 DNA: TGTGCCACCAGTCACGGGGGTAGCTCCTACGAGCAGTACGTC. It yields the protein CATSHGGSSYEQYV. The gene calls are TRBV15 and TRBJ2-7; D possibly corresponds to TRBD2 (6 bases). Germline loops: CDR1 LNHNV, CDR2 YYDKDF (reference sequence). The germline V and J ends were trimmed by 6 bases and 0 bases, with 12 bases remaining between them. The CDR3 length is 14 residues.

A single count supports this clone. This chain connects TRBV28 to TRBJ1-2; weak D call: TRBD1 (6 bases). CDR1 is MDHEN and CDR2 is SYDVKM in the germline V gene. Deletions cut 5 bases from V and 7 bases from J, with 14 bases between. There are 13 residues in the CDR3. The CDR3 region is CASSRGALGGYTF. CDR3 DNA sequence: TGTGCCAGCAGTAGGGGGGCCCTAGGTGGCTACACCTTC.

V is TRBV19 and J is TRBJ2-1; no clear D. CDR3 length: 11 amino acids. Germline-derived CDR1 and CDR2 are LNHDA and SQIVND (reference sequence). The V end was cut by 1 base, the J end by 9 bases, with 4 bases between. The DNA of the CDR3 is TGTGCCAGTAGTATAGGCGGTGAGCAGTTCTTC. Protein product: CASSIGGEQFF.

The gene calls are TRBV28 and TRBJ2-5; TRBD2 agrees at 15 bases. The V and J ends lost 2 bases and 4 bases, in that order; junction bases with no gene match: 2. CDR3 length equals 16 residues. Per the germline V gene, CDR1 is MDHEN and CDR2 is SYDVKM. The CDR3 reads CASSLGLAGGLETQYF. The CDR3 nucleotides read TGTGCCAGCAGTTTAGGACTAGCGGGGGGGCTAGAGACCCAGTACTTC. Complete variable domain (other parts from reference TRBV28 and TRBJ2-5): DVKVTQSSRYLVKRTGEKVFLECVQDMDHENMFWYRQDPGLGLRLIYFSYDVKMKEKGDIPEGYSVSREKKERFSLILESASTNQTSMYLCASSLGLAGGLETQYFGPGTRLLVL.

This chain connects TRBV30 to TRBJ2-7; TRBD2 is a possible D gene (6 bases). The CDR3 loop spans 14 amino acids. Germline V gene lookup returns CDR1 GTSNPN and CDR2 SVGIG (reference sequence). V dropped 0 bases and J dropped 7 bases, with 16 bases sitting between them. The CDR3: CAWSVYSGSQEQYV. Written as DNA, the CDR3 is TGTGCCTGGAGTGTGTATAGCGGCAGCCAAGAGCAGTACGTC.

This chain joins TRBV5-6 and TRBJ2-1, with TRBD2 identical over 10 bases. Germline V lookup: CDR1 SGHDT, CDR2 YYEEEE. This CDR3 spans 16 amino acids. The junction had 4 bases not matched to a gene; V was cut back by 0 bases and J by 4 bases. CDR3 residues: CASSLATSGVYNEQFF. CDR3 bases: TGTGCCAGCAGCTTGGCAACTAGCGGGGTTTACAATGAGCAGTTCTTC.

This sequence joins TRBV6-6 and TRBJ2-7; 8 positions agree with TRBD1. This CDR3 has 12 amino acids. CDR1 is MNHNY and CDR2 is SVGAGI in the germline V gene (reference sequence). The junction had 4 bases not matched to a gene; V was cut back by 8 bases and J by 4 bases. The chain's CDR3 is CASAQGAYEQYV. The CDR3 DNA follows: TGTGCCAGCGCGCAGGGGGCTTACGAGCAGTACGTC.